This T cell receptor (beta chain) was identified in a study of blood T cell repertoires in COVID-19. The wider study: Samples of COVID-19 (acute and convalescent) were obtained from the United States, Italy and Spain.

V lost 7 bases to trimming and J lost 3 bases, with 10 bases between them. CDR3 length: 13 amino acids. Sequencing was performed with immunoSEQ multiplex PCR; in TCRdb, only in-frame clones are kept and a portion is missing. The repertoire holds around 240,000 clones, with approximately 85% as singletons. Participants were aged roughly 18 to 90 years, lived in roughly 23 US areas, and enrolled virtually. This clone has only one observation. This TCR derives from a woman aged 45-65 years who had recovered from COVID-19. The gene calls are TRBV12-3 or TRBV12-4 and TRBJ1-5; no firm D call. Sequenced sample: PBMCs or T cells enriched from blood (not recorded which). CDR3 in DNA: TGTGCCAGCACCCTATTTATCAATCAGCCCCAGCATTTT. Its protein is CASTLFINQPQHF.